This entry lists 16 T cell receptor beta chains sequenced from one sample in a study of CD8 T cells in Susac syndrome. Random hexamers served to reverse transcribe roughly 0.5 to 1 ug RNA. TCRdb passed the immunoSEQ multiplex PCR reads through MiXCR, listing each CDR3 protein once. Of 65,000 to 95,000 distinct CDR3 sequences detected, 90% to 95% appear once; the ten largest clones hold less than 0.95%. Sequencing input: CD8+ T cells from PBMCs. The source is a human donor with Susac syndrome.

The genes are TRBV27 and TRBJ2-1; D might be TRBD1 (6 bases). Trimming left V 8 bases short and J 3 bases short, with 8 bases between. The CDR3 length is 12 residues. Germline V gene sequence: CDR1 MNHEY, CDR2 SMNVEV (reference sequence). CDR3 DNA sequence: TGTGCCAGCTGGACAGTCTACAATGAGCAGTTCTTC. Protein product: CASWTVYNEQFF.

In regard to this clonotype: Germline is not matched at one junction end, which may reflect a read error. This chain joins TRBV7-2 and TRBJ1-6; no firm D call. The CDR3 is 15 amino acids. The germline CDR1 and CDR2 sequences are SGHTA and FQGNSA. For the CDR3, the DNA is TGTGCCAGCAGCACGTCCACAGAGAGTAATACACCCCTCCACTTT. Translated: CASSTSTESNTPLHF. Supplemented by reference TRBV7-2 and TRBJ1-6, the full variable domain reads GAGVSQSPSNKVTEKGKDVELRCDPISGHTALYWYRQSLGQGLEFLIYFQGNSAPDKSGLPSDRFSAERTGGSVSTLTIQRTQQEDSAVYLCASSTSTESNTPLHFGNGTRLTVT.

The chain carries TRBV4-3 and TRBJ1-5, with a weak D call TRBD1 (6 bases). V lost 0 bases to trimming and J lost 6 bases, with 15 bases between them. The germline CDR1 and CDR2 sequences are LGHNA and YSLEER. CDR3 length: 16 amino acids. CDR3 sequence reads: CASSQDLEQGGQPQHF. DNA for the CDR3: TGCGCCAGCAGCCAAGACCTAGAACAGGGTGGTCAGCCCCAGCATTTT.

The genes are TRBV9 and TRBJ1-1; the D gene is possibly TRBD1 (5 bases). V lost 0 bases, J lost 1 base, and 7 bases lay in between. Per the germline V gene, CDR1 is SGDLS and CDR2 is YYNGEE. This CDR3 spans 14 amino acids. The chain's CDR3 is CASSVDGTNTEAFF. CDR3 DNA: TGTGCCAGCAGCGTAGACGGGACGAACACTGAAGCTTTCTTT.

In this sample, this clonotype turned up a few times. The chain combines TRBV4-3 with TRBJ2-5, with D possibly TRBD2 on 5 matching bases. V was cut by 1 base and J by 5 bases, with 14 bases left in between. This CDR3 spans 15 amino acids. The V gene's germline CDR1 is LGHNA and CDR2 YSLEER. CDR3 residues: CASSQAHSSTETQYF. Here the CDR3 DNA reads TGCGCCAGCAGCCAAGCCCACTCTAGCACGGAGACCCAGTACTTC.

CDR3 amino acids: CSVWTVSGEQFF. The CDR3 DNA follows: TGCAGCGTATGGACGGTCTCTGGTGAGCAGTTCTTC. The chain has TRBV29-1 and TRBJ2-1; D unclear. Germline V lookup: CDR1 SQVTM, CDR2 ANQGSEA. The germline V and J ends were trimmed by 6 bases and 9 bases, with 15 bases remaining between them. This CDR3 has 12 residues.

DNA for the CDR3: TGTGCCTGGACCAGCGGACAGGGGGCAGGCGATGAGCAGTTCTTC. Its protein product is CAWTSGQGAGDEQFF. The gene calls are TRBV30 and TRBJ2-1; TRBD1 aligns across 11 bases. CDR1 and CDR2 (germline): GTSNPN, SVGIG (reference sequence). The CDR3 runs to 15 residues. After removal of 4 bases from V and 8 bases from J, the junction contained 10 bases not matched to a gene.

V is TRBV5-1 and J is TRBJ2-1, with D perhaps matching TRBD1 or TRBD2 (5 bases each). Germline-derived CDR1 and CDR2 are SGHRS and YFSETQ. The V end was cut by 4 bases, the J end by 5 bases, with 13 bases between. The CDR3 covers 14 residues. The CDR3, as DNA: TGCGCCAGCAGCGGGACCGACACTCACAATGAGCAGTTCTTC. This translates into CASSGTDTHNEQFF.

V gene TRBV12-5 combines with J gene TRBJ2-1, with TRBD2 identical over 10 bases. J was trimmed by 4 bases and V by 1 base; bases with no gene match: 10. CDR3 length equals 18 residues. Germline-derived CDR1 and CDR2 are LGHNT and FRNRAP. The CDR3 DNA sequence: TGTGCTAGTGGTTTGGCAACTAGCGGGGCCGTGATTTACAATGAGCAGTTCTTC. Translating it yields CASGLATSGAVIYNEQFF.

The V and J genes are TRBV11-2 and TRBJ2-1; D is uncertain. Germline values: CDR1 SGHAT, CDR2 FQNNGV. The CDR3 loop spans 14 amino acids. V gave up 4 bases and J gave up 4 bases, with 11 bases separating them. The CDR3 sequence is CASSSTVIYNEQFF. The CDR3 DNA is TGTGCCAGCAGCTCCACAGTTATATACAATGAGCAGTTCTTC.

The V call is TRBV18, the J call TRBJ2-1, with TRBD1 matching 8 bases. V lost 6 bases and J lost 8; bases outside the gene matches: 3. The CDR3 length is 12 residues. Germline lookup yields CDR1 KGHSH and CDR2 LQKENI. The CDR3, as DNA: TGTGCCAGCTCCCTGACAGGGGATGAGCAGTTCTTC. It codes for CASSLTGDEQFF.

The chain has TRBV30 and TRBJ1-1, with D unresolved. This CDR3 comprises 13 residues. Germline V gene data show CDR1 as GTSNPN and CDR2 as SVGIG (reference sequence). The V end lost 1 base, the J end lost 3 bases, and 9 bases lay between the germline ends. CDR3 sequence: CAWSDGVHTEAFF. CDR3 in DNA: TGTGCCTGGAGTGATGGGGTGCACACTGAAGCTTTCTTT.

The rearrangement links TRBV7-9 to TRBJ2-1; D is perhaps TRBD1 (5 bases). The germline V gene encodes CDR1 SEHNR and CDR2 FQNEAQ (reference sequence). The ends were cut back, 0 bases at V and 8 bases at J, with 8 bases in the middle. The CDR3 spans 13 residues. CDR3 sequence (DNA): TGTGCCAGCAGCTTAGCGCAGGGTTATGAGCAGTTCTTC. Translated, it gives CASSLAQGYEQFF. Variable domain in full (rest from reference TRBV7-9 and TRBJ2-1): DTGVSQNPRHKITKRGQNVTFRCDPISEHNRLYWYRQTLGQGPEFLTYFQNEAQLEKSRLLSDRFSAERPKGSFSTLEIQRTEQGDSAMYLCASSLAQGYEQFFGPGTRLTVL.

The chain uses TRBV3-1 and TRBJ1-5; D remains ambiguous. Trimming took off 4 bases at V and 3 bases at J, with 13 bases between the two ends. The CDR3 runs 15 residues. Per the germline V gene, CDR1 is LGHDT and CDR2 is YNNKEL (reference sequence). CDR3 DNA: TGTGCCAGCAGCCTGTGGGAAGAACCCAATCAGCCCCAGCATTTT. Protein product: CASSLWEEPNQPQHF.

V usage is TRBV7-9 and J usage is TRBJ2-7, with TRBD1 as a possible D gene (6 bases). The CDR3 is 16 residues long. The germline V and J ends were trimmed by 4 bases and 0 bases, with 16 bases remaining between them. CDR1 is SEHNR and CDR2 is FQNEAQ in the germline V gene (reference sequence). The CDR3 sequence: CASSSDTGTLSYEQYF. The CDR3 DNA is TGTGCCAGCAGCTCAGATACAGGGACCCTCTCCTACGAGCAGTACTTC.

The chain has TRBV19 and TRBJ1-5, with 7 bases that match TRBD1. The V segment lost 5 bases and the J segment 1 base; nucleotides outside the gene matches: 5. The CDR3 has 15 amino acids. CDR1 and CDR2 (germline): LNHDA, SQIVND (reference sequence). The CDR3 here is CASSPGTVSNQPQHF. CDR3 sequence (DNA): TGTGCCAGTAGTCCGGGGACAGTCAGCAATCAGCCCCAGCATTTT.